The source of this T cell receptor (beta chain) is a study of blood T cell repertoires in COVID-19. Study-wide context: Acute and convalescent COVID-19 samples came from the United States, Italy and Spain. Sources were T cells, B-cell-depleted T cells, or PBMCs; the material itself was cDNA or gDNA.

The authors' processing: How many nucleated cells were present was estimated from reference gene primer amplification. Here immunoSEQ multiplex PCR was the method, and the copy in TCRdb shows in-frame clones only, minus some. The D gene and trimming were derived from the DNA, and the V and J assignments and clone size from that table. Of about 200,000 clones in the sample, about 78% were seen once. The V and J ends lost 1 base and 5 bases, in that order; junction bases with no gene match: 12. Looked up from germline, CDR1 is SGDLS and CDR2 is YYNGEE. This CDR3 spans 18 amino acids. The chain is built from TRBV9 and TRBJ2-5, with 12 nucleotides matching TRBD2. Input material: peripheral blood. This receptor was identified in a woman between 65 and 79 years old with acute or convalescent COVID-19. The CDR3 spells CASSVTGTSGSFGETQYF. CDR3 nucleotide sequence: TGTGCCAGCAGCGTAACCGGGACTAGCGGGTCATTTGGGGAGACCCAGTACTTC.